The next 30 T cell receptor beta chains were all read from a single sample in a study of blood T cells in healthy people across ages. Sample-barcoded 5' priming and a J-beta primer mix drove a second PCR of about 7 to 12 cycles. TCRdb independently ran MiXCR on the 5' RACE reads; one entry per CDR3 protein. The sample consists of 1.5 million to 1.9 million distinct CDR3 sequences, approximately 39% of them appearing once. The sample was blood. All receptors derive from a woman aged 18-35 years in good health.

The chain has TRBV29-1 and TRBJ2-1; D might be TRBD1 (6 bases). The J call is in doubt because the DNA end fits TRBJ2-7 better. Germline V gene sequence: CDR1 SQVTM, CDR2 ANQGSEA. The CDR3 contains 14 residues. CDR3 coding DNA: TGCAGCGTGGCTAGACAGGCCTCCTACAATGAGCAGTACTTC. This encodes CSVARQASYNEQYF.

The chain couples TRBV20-1 to TRBJ1-2; 9 bases map to TRBD1. CDR1 and CDR2 from the germline V gene are DFQATT and SNEGSKA (reference sequence). This CDR3 comprises 16 residues. Trimming cost V 0 bases and J 8 bases; bases outside gene matches: 13. CDR3 residues: CSARDAGTGFFSGYTF. For the CDR3, the DNA is TGCAGTGCTAGAGATGCCGGGACAGGGTTTTTTTCGGGCTACACCTTC.

This clonotype was counted only a few times. The V call is TRBV10-3, the J call TRBJ2-1, with 9 nucleotides matching TRBD2. With 4 bases clipped from V and 7 bases from J, the junction kept 11 bases outside the gene matches. The CDR3 extends over 16 amino acids. Per the germline V gene, CDR1 is ENHRY and CDR2 is SYGVKD. This chain's CDR3 is CAISGSPIAGVNEQFF. The CDR3, as DNA: TGTGCCATCAGTGGAAGCCCCATAGCGGGGGTTAATGAGCAGTTCTTC.

The rearrangement links TRBV20-1 to TRBJ2-1, with D unresolved. The germline V and J ends were trimmed by 0 bases and 6 bases, with 9 bases remaining between them. Germline CDR1 DFQATT, CDR2 SNEGSKA (reference sequence). The CDR3 has 13 residues. CDR3 coding DNA: TGCAGTGCTAGAGATCCCGGGCCCAATGAGCAGTTCTTC. This encodes CSARDPGPNEQFF.

The chain carries TRBV6-1 and TRBJ1-1; D is possibly TRBD1 (5 bases). CDR1 and CDR2 (germline): MNHNS, SASEGT. Trimming pared 1 base from V and 8 bases from J, leaving 14 bases between. This CDR3 contains 14 residues. This chain's CDR3 is CASSEGSNGGEAFF. CDR3 sequence (DNA): TGTGCCAGCAGTGAAGGATCCAACGGGGGGGAAGCTTTCTTT.

V gene TRBV5-1 combines with J gene TRBJ1-2; D is undetermined. The CDR3 runs to 18 residues. Per germline, CDR1 SGHRS and CDR2 YFSETQ. The ends were cut back, 2 bases at V and 6 bases at J, with 26 bases in the middle. The CDR3 sequence: CASSLLGPGVSTRDGYTF. In nucleotides, the CDR3 is TGCGCCAGCAGCTTACTCGGTCCGGGCGTCTCGACTAGGGATGGCTACACCTTC.

The chain couples TRBV5-1 to TRBJ2-7; the D gene is possibly TRBD2 (5 bases). The end of the DNA is better explained by TRBJ2-5, so the J call may be wrong. CDR3 length: 14 amino acids. Germline-derived CDR1 and CDR2 are SGHRS and YFSETQ. Here the CDR3 DNA reads TGCGCCAGCAGCTTGACCGGGATTGAGGAGACCCAGTACTTC. This gives the protein CASSLTGIEETQYF.

The chain combines TRBV2 with TRBJ2-6; D unclear. The germline gives CDR1 SNHLY, CDR2 FYNNEI. Trimming took off 6 bases at V and 2 bases at J, with 8 bases between the two ends. The CDR3 is 14 amino acids. Here the CDR3 reads CASSPRPGANVLTF. CDR3 in DNA: TGTGCCAGCAGCCCCAGACCTGGGGCCAACGTCCTGACTTTC. The full variable domain, completed using reference TRBV2 and TRBJ2-6, is EPEVTQTPSHQVTQMGQEVILRCVPISNHLYFYWYRQILGQKVEFLVSFYNNEISEKSEIFDDQFSVERPDGSNFTLKIRSTKLEDSAMYFCASSPRPGANVLTFGAGSRLTVL.

The chain couples TRBV6-2 or TRBV6-3 to TRBJ2-1; no firm D call. The V and J ends lost 1 base and 4 bases respectively, with 14 bases between them. CDR1 and CDR2 (germline): MNHEY, SVGEGT. The CDR3 covers 16 residues. The CDR3 here is CASSYLDTSLYNEQFF. The CDR3 DNA is TGTGCCAGCAGTTACTTAGACACCAGCCTTTACAATGAGCAGTTCTTC.

This clonotype was counted a few times. V and J are TRBV12-3 or TRBV12-4 and TRBJ1-5; the D gene is possibly TRBD1 (5 bases). The CDR3 spans 14 residues. Trimming shortened V by 3 bases and J by 5 bases, and 11 bases separated the two germline ends. The CDR3 sequence is CASSFPGPHQPQHF. In DNA form, the CDR3 reads TGTGCCAGCAGTTTTCCGGGACCTCATCAGCCCCAGCATTTT.

V gene TRBV12-3 or TRBV12-4 combines with J gene TRBJ2-2; D possibly corresponds to TRBD1 (5 bases). This CDR3 contains 12 residues. Trimming took off 10 bases at V and 5 bases at J, with 11 bases between the two ends. The CDR3 nucleotides read TGTGCCACCACAGGCCGGACCGGGGAGCTGTTTTTT. Encoded protein: CATTGRTGELFF.

This chain links TRBV6-2 or TRBV6-3 with TRBJ2-7; 9 nucleotides agree with TRBD1. Unmatched junction bases numbered 11, after V lost 7 bases and J lost 7 bases. The CDR3 covers 14 residues. Germline assignment: CDR1 MNHEY and CDR2 SVGEGT. The CDR3 DNA reads as TGTGCCAGCAAAGGGACAGGGAGGTCCAATGAGCAGTACTTC. Amino acid sequence: CASKGTGRSNEQYF.

V is TRBV20-1 and J is TRBJ2-3; perhaps TRBD2 as D (7 bases). The length of the CDR3 is 12 residues. The germline gives CDR1 DFQATT, CDR2 SNEGSKA (reference sequence). The CDR3 is CSSRGGTDTQYF. CDR3 DNA: TGCAGCAGTAGGGGGGGAACAGATACGCAGTATTTT.

CDR3 protein: CASLGWLGIYGNQPQHF. In DNA, the CDR3 is TGTGCCAGCCTCGGGTGGCTCGGGATTTATGGCAATCAGCCCCAGCATTTT. V is TRBV6-1 and J is TRBJ1-5; D remains ambiguous. The CDR3 is 17 amino acids. With 8 bases removed from V and 2 bases from J, the gap between germline ends came to 22 bases. Per germline, CDR1 MNHNS and CDR2 SASEGT.

This clonotype was detected only a few times. V and J are TRBV7-2 and TRBJ2-7, with 9 bases identical to TRBD2. The CDR3 is made up of 16 amino acids. V dropped 1 base and J dropped 1; count of bases not matched to a gene: 5. Germline CDR1 reads SGHTA; CDR2 reads FQGNSA. The chain's CDR3 is CASSLDAGGSSYEQYF. The CDR3 DNA reads TGTGCCAGCAGCTTAGACGCGGGGGGGTCTTCCTACGAGCAGTACTTC.

In nucleotides, the CDR3 is TGTGCCAGCAGTTTAACGGGGGGGCTGACCAAAAACATTCAGTACTTC. Its translation: CASSLTGGLTKNIQYF. This sequence joins TRBV12-3 or TRBV12-4 and TRBJ2-4; TRBD2 matches at 8 bases. This CDR3 region has 16 residues. V dropped 2 bases and J dropped 2; count of bases not matched to a gene: 5.

The chain carries TRBV30 and TRBJ2-5; possibly TRBD2 for D (6 bases). The CDR3 is made up of 15 amino acids. The germline V gene encodes CDR1 GTSNPN and CDR2 SVGIG (reference sequence). V was cut by 2 bases and J by 2 bases, with 15 bases left in between. CDR3 loop: CAWSPPGTFQETQYF. Here the CDR3 DNA reads TGTGCCTGGAGTCCCCCGGGGACTTTTCAAGAGACCCAGTACTTC.

The chain uses TRBV12-3 or TRBV12-4 and TRBJ2-1; a possible D gene is TRBD2 (5 bases). Deletions cut 6 bases from V and 8 bases from J, with 23 bases between. The CDR3 has 16 amino acids. The DNA for the CDR3 is TGTGCCAGCAGCCGGGTGATAGCGAGCCCGAGGGATGAGCAGTTCTTC. Its translation: CASSRVIASPRDEQFF.

This chain connects TRBV5-1 to TRBJ2-3; D possibly uses TRBD1 or TRBD2 (5 bases each). Trimming shortened V by 1 base and J by 3 bases, and 12 bases separated the two germline ends. Germline V gene lookup returns CDR1 SGHRS and CDR2 YFSETQ. The CDR3 runs to 15 residues. CDR3 in amino acids: CASSLWARETDTQYF. CDR3 in DNA: TGCGCCAGCAGCTTGTGGGCCAGGGAGACAGATACGCAGTATTTT.

This clonotype showed up just a few times. The chain employs TRBV20-1 and TRBJ2-5; 11 nucleotides align to TRBD2. The CDR3 has 13 residues. V was pared by 6 bases and J by 3 bases, with 3 bases of the junction left unmatched. Germline CDR1 and CDR2: DFQATT and SNEGSKA (reference sequence). The CDR3 DNA reads TGCAGTGCCAAGACTAGCGGGAAAGAGACCCAGTACTTC. Its translation is CSAKTSGKETQYF.

The CDR3 reads CASSPAVNSYNEQYF. DNA for the CDR3: TGCGCCAGCAGCCCCGCGGTAAACTCCTACAATGAGCAGTACTTC. The genes are TRBV5-1 and TRBJ2-7; D unclear. V lost 4 bases and J lost 7, with 21 bases in between. The CDR3 contains 15 residues. From germline, CDR1 is SGHRS and CDR2 YFSETQ.

This chain links TRBV7-9 with TRBJ2-1, with 7 nucleotides matching TRBD1. Germline V gives CDR1 SEHNR, CDR2 FQNEAQ (reference sequence). This CDR3 is 15 amino acids long. The V and J ends lost 6 bases and 5 bases, in that order; junction bases with no gene match: 10. CDR3 residues: CASRSDRERHNEQFF. The DNA for the CDR3 is TGTGCCAGCAGGTCAGACAGGGAGCGCCACAATGAGCAGTTCTTC.

The gene calls are TRBV7-8 and TRBJ2-3; 12 bases match TRBD2. The CDR3 sequence is 17 residues long. Germline CDR1 reads SGHVS; CDR2 reads FQNEAQ. J lost 4 bases, V lost 6 bases, and 11 bases had no gene match. CDR3 DNA sequence: TGTGCCAGCAGACTTTTCTCCCTAGCGGGGGGGGCAGATACGCAGTATTTT. Protein sequence: CASRLFSLAGGADTQYF.

The chain combines TRBV11-2 with TRBJ2-7, with D uncertain. CDR3 length equals 13 residues. The V end lost 5 bases, the J end lost 6 bases, and 14 bases lay between the germline ends. CDR1 and CDR2 (germline): SGHAT, FQNNGV. CDR3: CASSPHDLTEQYF. The DNA for the CDR3 is TGTGCCAGCAGCCCGCACGACCTAACCGAGCAGTACTTC.

The genes are TRBV12-3 or TRBV12-4 and TRBJ2-1; maybe TRBD1 (5 bases). This CDR3 has 14 amino acids. V gave up 4 bases and J gave up 10 bases, with 17 bases separating them. The DNA for the CDR3 is TGTGCCAGCAGTTCGGGCAGGGTCTCCTACGAGCAGTTCTTC. It is translated as CASSSGRVSYEQFF.

The genes are TRBV29-1 and TRBJ2-3, with a weak D call TRBD1 (5 bases). This CDR3 is built from 13 residues. Trimming took off 4 bases at V and 2 bases at J, with 10 bases between the two ends. From germline, CDR1 is SQVTM and CDR2 ANQGSEA. Here the CDR3 reads CSVGAGITDTQYF. The CDR3 nucleotides are TGCAGCGTTGGGGCAGGGATCACAGATACGCAGTATTTT.

This clonotype was recorded a few times. The J gene is TRBJ2-1, the V gene TRBV6-6, with TRBD2 matching 11 bases. The junction had 5 bases not matched to a gene; V was cut back by 3 bases and J by 1 base. The germline CDR1 and CDR2 sequences are MNHNY and SVGAGI (reference sequence). The CDR3 is 17 residues long. The CDR3 DNA is TGTGCCAGCAGTTATGTAGCGGGAGGGCGGTCCTACAATGAGCAGTTCTTC. It yields the protein CASSYVAGGRSYNEQFF.

This sequence joins TRBV4-3 and TRBJ1-2, with D uncertain. This CDR3 is 15 amino acids long. CDR1 is LGHNA and CDR2 is YSLEER in the germline V gene. Between the trimmed V and J ends, which lost 0 bases and 1 base, there was a span of 9 bases. For the CDR3, the DNA is TGCGCCAGCAGCCAAGATGGGCAGATTAACTATGGCTACACCTTC. The encoded protein is CASSQDGQINYGYTF.

This clonotype was detected only a few times. This chain uses TRBV12-3 or TRBV12-4 with TRBJ1-5; TRBD1 matches 12 bases. V gave up 6 bases and J gave up 4 bases; unmatched junction bases: 13. CDR3 length equals 18 residues. The CDR3 protein is CASSPSRDRGRTNQPQHF. DNA of the CDR3: TGTGCCAGCAGCCCGAGCAGGGACAGGGGGCGAACGAATCAGCCCCAGCATTTT.

This sequence joins TRBV27 and TRBJ1-1; D gene unclear. V gave up 3 bases and J gave up 0 bases, with 11 bases separating them. From germline, CDR1 is MNHEY and CDR2 SMNVEV (reference sequence). The length of the CDR3 is 15 residues. The chain's CDR3 is CASSFKRAMNTEAFF. DNA for the CDR3: TGTGCCAGCAGTTTTAAGCGCGCCATGAACACTGAAGCTTTCTTT.